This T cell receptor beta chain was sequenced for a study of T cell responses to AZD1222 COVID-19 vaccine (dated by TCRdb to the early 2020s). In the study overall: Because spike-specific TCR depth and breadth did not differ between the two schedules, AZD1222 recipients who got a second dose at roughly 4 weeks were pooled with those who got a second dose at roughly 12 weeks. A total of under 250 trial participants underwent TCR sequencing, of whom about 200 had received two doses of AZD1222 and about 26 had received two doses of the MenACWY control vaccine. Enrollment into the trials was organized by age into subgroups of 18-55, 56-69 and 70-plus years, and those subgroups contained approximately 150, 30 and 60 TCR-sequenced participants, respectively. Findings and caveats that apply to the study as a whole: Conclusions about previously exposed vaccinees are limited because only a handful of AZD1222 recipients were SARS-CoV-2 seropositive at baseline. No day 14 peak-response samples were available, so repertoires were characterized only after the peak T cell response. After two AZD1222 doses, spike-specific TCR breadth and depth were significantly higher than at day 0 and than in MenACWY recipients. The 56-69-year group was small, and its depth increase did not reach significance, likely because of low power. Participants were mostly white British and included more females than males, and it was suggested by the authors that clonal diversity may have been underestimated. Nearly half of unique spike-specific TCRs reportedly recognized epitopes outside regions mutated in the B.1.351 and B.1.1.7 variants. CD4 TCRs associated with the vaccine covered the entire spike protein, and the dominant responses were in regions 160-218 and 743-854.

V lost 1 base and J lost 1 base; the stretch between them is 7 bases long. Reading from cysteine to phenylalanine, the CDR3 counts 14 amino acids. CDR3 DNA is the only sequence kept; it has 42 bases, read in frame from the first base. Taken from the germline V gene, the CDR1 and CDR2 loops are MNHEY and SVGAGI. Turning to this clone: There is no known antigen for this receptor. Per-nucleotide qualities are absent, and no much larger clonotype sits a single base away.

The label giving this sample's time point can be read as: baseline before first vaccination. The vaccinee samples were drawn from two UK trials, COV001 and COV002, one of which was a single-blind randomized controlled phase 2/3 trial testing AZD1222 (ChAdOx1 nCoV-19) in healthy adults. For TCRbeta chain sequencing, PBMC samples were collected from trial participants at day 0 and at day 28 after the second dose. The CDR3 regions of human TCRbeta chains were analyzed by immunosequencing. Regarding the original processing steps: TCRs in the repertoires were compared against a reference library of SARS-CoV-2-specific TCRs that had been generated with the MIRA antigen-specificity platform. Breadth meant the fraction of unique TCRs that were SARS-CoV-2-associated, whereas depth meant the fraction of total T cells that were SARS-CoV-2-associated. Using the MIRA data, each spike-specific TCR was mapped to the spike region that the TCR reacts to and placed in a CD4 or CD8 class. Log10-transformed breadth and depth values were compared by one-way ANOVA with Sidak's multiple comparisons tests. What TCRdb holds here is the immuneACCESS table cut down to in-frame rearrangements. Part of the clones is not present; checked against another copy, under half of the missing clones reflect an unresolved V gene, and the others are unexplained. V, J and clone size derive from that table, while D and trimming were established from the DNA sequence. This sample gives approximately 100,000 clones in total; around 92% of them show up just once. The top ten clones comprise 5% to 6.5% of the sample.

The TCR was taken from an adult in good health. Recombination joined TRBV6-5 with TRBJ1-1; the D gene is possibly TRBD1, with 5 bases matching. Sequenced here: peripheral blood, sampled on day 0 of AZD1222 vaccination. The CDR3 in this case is CASSYYTGNTEAFF. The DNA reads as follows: TGTGCCAGCAGTTACTATACAGGGAACACTGAAGCTTTCTTT.